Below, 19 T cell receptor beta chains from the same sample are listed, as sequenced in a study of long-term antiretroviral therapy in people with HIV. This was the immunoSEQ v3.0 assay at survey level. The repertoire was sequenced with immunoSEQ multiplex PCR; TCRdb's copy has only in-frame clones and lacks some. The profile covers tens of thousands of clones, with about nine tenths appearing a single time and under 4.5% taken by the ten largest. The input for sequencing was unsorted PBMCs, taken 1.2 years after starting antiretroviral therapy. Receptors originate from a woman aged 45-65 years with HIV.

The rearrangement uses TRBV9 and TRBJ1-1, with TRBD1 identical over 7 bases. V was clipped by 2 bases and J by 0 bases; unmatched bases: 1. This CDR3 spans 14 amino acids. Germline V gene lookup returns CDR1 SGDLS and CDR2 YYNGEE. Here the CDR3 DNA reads TGTGCCAGCAGCGTCACAGGGGTGAACACTGAAGCTTTCTTT. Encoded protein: CASSVTGVNTEAFF. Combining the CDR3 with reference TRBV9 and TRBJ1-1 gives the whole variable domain DSGVTQTPKHLITATGQRVTLRCSPRSGDLSVYWYQQSLDQGLQFLIQYYNGEERAKGNILERFSAQQFPDLHSELNLSSLELGDSALYFCASSVTGVNTEAFFGQGTRLTVV.

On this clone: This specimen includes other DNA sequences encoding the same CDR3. The CDR3: CAWSWGTGNTIYF. The CDR3 DNA sequence: TGTGCCTGGAGTTGGGGGACTGGAAACACCATATATTTT. The chain uses TRBV30 and TRBJ1-3; D might be TRBD1 (5 bases). There are 13 residues in the CDR3. V was clipped by 2 bases and J by 2 bases, with 7 bases between them. Germline V CDR1 and CDR2: GTSNPN, SVGIG (reference sequence).

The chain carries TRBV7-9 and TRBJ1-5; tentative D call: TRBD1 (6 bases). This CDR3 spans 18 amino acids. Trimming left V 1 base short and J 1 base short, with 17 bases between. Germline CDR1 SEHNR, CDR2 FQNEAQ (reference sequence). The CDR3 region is CASSLGRTGSGSNQPQHF. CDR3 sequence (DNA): TGTGCCAGCAGCTTAGGCAGAACAGGGTCAGGGAGCAATCAGCCCCAGCATTTT.

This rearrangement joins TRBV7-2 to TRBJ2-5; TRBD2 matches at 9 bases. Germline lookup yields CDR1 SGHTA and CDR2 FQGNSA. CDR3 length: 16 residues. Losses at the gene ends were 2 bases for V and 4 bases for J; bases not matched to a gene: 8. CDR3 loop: CASSLRGRGGRETQYF. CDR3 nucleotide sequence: TGTGCCAGCAGCTTACGAGGGCGGGGGGGGCGAGAGACCCAGTACTTC. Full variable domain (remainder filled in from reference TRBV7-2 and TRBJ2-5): GAGVSQSPSNKVTEKGKDVELRCDPISGHTALYWYRQSLGQGLEFLIYFQGNSAPDKSGLPSDRFSAERTGGSVSTLTIQRTQQEDSAVYLCASSLRGRGGRETQYFGPGTRLLVL.

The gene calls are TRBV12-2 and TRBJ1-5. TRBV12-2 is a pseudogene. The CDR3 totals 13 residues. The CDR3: CASRFGVAQPQHF. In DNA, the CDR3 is TGTGCAAGTCGCTTTGGTGTAGCTCAGCCCCAGCATTTT.

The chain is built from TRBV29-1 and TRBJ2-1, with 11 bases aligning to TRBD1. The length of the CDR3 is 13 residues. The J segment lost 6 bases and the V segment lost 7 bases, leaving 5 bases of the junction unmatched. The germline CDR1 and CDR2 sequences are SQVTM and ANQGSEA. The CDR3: CSGGQGASNEQFF. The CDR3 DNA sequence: TGCAGCGGAGGACAGGGGGCAAGCAATGAGCAGTTCTTC.

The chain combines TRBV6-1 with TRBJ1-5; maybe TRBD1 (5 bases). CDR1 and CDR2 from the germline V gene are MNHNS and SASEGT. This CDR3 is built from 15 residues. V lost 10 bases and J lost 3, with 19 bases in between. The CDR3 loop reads CATTTSQGNNQPQHF. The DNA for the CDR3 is TGTGCCACCACCACGAGTCAGGGAAACAATCAGCCCCAGCATTTT.

CDR3 sequence: CASSLGTGDRGYTF. Written as DNA, the CDR3 is TGCGCCAGCAGCTTGGGAACAGGGGATCGTGGCTACACCTTC. The J gene is TRBJ1-2, the V gene TRBV5-1; TRBD1 matches 7 bases. The CDR3 is 14 amino acids. J lost 7 bases, V lost 0 bases, and 6 bases had no gene match. CDR1 and CDR2 from the germline V gene are SGHRS and YFSETQ. The whole variable domain, filled in from reference TRBV5-1 and TRBJ1-2, reads KAGVTQTPRYLIKTRGQQVTLSCSPISGHRSVSWYQQTPGQGLQFLFEYFSETQRNKGNFPGRFSGRQFSNSRSEMNVSTLELGDSALYLCASSLGTGDRGYTFGSGTRLTVV.

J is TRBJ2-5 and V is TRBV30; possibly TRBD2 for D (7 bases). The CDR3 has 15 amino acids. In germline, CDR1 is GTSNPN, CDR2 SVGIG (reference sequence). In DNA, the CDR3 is TGTTCTGCAGGGGAGGGCGGGGCTAGCCGAGAGACCCAGTACTTC. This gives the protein CSAGEGGASRETQYF. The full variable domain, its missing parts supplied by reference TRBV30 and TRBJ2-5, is SQTIHQWPATLVQPVGSPLSLECTVEGTSNPNLYWYRQAAGRGLQLLFYSVGIGQISSEVPQNLSASRPQDRQFILSSKKLLLSDSGFYLCSAGEGGASRETQYFGPGTRLLVL.

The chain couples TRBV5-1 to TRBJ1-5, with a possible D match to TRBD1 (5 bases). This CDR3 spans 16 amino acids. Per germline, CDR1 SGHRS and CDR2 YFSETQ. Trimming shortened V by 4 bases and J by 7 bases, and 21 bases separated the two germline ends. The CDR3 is CASSPDQLGGDQPQHF. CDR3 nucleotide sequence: TGCGCCAGCAGCCCTGATCAGTTGGGGGGGGACCAGCCCCAGCATTTT.

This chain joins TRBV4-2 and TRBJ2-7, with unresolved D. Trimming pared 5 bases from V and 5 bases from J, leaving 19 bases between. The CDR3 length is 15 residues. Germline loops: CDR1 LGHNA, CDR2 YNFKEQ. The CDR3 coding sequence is TGTGCCAGCAGCGATCCGGACCTTATTTCGCACGAGCAGTACTTC. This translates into CASSDPDLISHEQYF.

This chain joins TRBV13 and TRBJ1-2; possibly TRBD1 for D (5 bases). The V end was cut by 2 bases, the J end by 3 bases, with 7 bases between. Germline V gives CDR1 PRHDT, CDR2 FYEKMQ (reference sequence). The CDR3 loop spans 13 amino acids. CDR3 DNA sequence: TGTGCCAGCAGCTTACGGGGGGACTATGGCTACACCTTC. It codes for CASSLRGDYGYTF.

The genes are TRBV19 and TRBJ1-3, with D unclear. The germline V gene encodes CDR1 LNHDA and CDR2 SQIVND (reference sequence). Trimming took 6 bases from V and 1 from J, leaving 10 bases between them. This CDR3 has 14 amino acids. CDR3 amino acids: CASSQRGSGNTIYF. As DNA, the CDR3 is TGTGCCAGTAGCCAACGGGGTTCTGGAAACACCATATATTTT. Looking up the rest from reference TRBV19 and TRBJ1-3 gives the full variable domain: DGGITQSPKYLFRKEGQNVTLSCEQNLNHDAMYWYRQDPGQGLRLIYYSQIVNDFQKGDIAEGYSVSREKKESFPLTVTSAQKNPTAFYLCASSQRGSGNTIYFGEGSWLTVV.

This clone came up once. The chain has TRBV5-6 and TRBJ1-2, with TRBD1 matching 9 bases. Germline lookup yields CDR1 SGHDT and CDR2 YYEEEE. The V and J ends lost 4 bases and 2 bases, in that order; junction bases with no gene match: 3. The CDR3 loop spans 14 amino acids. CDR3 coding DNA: TGTGCCAGCAGCCCGGGACAGGGAAACTATGGCTACACCTTC. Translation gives CASSPGQGNYGYTF.

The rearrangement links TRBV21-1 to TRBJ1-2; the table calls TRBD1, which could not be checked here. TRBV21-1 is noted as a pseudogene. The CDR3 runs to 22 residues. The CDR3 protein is CASSNCGRITGGAGSPYYGYTF. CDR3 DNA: TGTGCCAGCAGCAATTGTGGTCGAATTACAGGGGGCGCAGGGTCGCCCTACTATGGCTACACCTTC.

The CDR3: CASSLGSDGYTF. The CDR3 nucleotides are TGTGCCAGCAGCTTAGGCAGTGATGGCTACACCTTC. The chain carries TRBV7-2 and TRBJ1-2, with D uncertain. The germline gives CDR1 SGHTA, CDR2 FQGNSA. Trimming pared 1 base from V and 6 bases from J, leaving 6 bases between. The CDR3 spans 12 residues.

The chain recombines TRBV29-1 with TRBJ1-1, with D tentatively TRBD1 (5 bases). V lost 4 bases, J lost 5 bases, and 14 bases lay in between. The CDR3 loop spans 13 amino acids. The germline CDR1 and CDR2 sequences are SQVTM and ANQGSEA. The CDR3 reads CSVVIGARTEAFF. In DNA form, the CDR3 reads TGCAGCGTTGTAATAGGGGCGAGGACTGAAGCTTTCTTT.

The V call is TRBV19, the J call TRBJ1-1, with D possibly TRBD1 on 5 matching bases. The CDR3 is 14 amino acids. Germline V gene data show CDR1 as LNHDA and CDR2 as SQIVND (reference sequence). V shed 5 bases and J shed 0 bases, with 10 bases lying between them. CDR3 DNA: TGTGCCAGTAGTCGACAGTTGGTGAACACTGAAGCTTTCTTT. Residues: CASSRQLVNTEAFF.

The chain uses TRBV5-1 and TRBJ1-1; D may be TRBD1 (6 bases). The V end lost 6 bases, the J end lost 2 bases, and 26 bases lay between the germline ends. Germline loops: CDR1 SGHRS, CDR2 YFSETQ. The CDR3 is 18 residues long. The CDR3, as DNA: TGCGCCAGCACCACCCAACCGGGACAACGAAACGTAAACACTGAAGCTTTCTTT. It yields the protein CASTTQPGQRNVNTEAFF.